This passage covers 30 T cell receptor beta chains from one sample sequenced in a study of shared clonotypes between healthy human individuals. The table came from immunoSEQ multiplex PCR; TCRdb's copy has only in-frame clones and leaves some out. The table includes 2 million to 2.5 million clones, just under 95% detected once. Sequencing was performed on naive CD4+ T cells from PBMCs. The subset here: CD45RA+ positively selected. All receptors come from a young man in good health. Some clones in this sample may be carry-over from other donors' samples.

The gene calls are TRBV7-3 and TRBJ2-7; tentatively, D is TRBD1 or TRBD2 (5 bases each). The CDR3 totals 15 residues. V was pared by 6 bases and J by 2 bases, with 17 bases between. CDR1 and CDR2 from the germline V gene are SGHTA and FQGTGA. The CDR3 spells CASSPRDGEAYEQYF. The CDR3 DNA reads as TGTGCCAGCAGTCCTCGGGACGGCGAAGCCTACGAGCAGTACTTC.

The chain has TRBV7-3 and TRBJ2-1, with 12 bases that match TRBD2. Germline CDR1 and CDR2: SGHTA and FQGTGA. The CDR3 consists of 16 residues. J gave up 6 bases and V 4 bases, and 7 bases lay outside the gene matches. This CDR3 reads CASSSRASGRANEQFF. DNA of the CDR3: TGTGCCAGCAGCTCCAGGGCTAGCGGGAGGGCCAATGAGCAGTTCTTC. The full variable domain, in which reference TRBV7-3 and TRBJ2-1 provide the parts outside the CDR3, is GAGVSQTPSNKVTEKGKYVELRCDPISGHTALYWYRQSLGQGPEFLIYFQGTGAADDSGLPNDRFFAVRPEGSVSTLKIQRTERGDSAVYLCASSSRASGRANEQFFGPGTRLTVL.

The CDR3 region is CASSPPRPGRGNQPQHF. The CDR3 coding sequence is TGTGCCAGTAGTCCACCTCGACCAGGGAGGGGCAATCAGCCCCAGCATTTT. The chain couples TRBV19 to TRBJ1-5, with D possibly TRBD1 on 5 matching bases. The V and J ends lost 5 bases and 2 bases respectively, with 19 bases between them. The CDR3 runs 17 residues. Germline V gene sequence: CDR1 LNHDA, CDR2 SQIVND (reference sequence).

This CDR3 reads CASSRSPTSGSYNEQFF. CDR3 in DNA: TGCGCCAGCAGCCGATCCCCGACTAGCGGTAGCTACAATGAGCAGTTCTTC. The V call is TRBV4-1, the J call TRBJ2-1, with 9 bases that match TRBD2. The CDR3 runs to 17 residues. Trimming removed 4 bases from V and 3 bases from J; junction bases left unmatched: 10. From germline, CDR1 is MGHRA and CDR2 YSYEKL.

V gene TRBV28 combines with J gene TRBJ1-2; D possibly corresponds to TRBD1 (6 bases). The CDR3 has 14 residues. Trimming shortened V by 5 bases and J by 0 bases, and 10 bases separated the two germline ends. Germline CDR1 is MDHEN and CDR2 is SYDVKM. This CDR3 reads CASSSGTPNYGYTF. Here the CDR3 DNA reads TGTGCCAGCAGTAGCGGGACACCTAACTATGGCTACACCTTC.

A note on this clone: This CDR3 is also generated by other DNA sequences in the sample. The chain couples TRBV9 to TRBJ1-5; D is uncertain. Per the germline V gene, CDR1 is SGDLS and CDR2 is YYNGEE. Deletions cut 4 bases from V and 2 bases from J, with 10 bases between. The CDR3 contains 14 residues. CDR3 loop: CASSPTGGNQPQHF. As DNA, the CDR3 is TGTGCCAGCAGCCCTACCGGTGGCAATCAGCCCCAGCATTTT.

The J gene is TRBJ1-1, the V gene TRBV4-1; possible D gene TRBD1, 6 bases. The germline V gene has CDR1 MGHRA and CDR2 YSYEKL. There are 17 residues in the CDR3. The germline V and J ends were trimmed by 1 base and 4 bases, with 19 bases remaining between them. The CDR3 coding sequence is TGCGCCAGCAGCCAAGCTGGGGTAGGAGGGGGGTTCACTGAAGCTTTCTTT. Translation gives CASSQAGVGGGFTEAFF.

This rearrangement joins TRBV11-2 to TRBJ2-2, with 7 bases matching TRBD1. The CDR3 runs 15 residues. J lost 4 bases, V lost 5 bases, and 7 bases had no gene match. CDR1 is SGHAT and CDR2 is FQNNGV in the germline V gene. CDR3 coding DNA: TGTGCCAGCAGCATGGGACAGAGGCTCACCGGGGAGCTGTTTTTT. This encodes CASSMGQRLTGELFF.

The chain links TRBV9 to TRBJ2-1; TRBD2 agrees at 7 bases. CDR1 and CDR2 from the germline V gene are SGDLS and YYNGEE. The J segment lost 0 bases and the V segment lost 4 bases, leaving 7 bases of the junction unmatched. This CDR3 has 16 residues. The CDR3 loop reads CASSPPRGSSYNEQFF. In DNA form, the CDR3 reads TGTGCCAGCAGCCCACCGCGGGGGAGCTCCTACAATGAGCAGTTCTTC.

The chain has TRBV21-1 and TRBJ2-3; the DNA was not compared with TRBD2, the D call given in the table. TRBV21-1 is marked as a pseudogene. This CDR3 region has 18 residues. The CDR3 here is CASSKARSLAGVGDTQYF. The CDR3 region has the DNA TGTGCCAGCAGCAAAGCGCGCAGCCTAGCGGGAGTCGGAGATACGCAGTATTTT.

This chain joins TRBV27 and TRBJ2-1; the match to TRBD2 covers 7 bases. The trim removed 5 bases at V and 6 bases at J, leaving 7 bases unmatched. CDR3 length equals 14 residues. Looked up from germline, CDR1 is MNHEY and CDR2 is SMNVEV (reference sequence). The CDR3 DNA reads TGTGCCAGCAGTGTTAGGACTAGTTCCAATGAGCAGTTCTTC. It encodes CASSVRTSSNEQFF.

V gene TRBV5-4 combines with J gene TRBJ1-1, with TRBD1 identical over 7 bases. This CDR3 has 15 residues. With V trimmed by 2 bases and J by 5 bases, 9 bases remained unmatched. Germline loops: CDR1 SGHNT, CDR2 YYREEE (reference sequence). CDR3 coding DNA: TGTGCCAGCAGCTTTGACAGGGCGGATGGAACTGAAGCTTTCTTT. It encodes CASSFDRADGTEAFF.

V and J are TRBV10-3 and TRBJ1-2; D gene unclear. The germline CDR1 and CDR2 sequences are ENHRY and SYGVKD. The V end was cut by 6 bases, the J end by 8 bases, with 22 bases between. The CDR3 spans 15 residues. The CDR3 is CAIRTTSGSRYGYTF. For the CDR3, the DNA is TGTGCCATCAGGACAACCTCTGGGAGCCGCTACGGCTACACCTTC.

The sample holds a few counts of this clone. The CDR3 sequence is CASRPGNTGELFF. In DNA, the CDR3 is TGTGCCAGCAGGCCAGGGAACACCGGGGAGCTGTTTTTT. The rearrangement uses TRBV7-2 and TRBJ2-2; no reliable D call. Trimming pared 6 bases from V and 1 base from J, leaving 6 bases between. This CDR3 is 13 amino acids long. The germline CDR1 and CDR2 sequences are SGHTA and FQGNSA.

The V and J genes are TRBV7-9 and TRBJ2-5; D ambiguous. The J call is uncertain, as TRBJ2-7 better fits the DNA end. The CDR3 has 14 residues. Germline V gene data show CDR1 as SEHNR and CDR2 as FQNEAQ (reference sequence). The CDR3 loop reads CASSLAWSPYEQYF. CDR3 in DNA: TGTGCCAGCAGCTTAGCCTGGTCCCCCTACGAGCAGTACTTC.

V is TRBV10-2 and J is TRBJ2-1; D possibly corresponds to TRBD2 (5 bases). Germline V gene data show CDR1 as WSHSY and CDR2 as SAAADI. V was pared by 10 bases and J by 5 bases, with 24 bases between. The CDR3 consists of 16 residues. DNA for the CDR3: TGCGCCACCACATGGGAGCCCCTCGTTCCCCACAATGAGCAGTTCTTC. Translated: CATTWEPLVPHNEQFF.

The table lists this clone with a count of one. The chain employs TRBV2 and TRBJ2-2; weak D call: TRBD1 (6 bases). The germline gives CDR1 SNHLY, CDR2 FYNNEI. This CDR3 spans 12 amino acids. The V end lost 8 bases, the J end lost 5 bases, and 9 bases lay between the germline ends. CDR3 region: CASGTGTGELFF. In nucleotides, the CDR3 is TGTGCCAGCGGAACAGGGACCGGGGAGCTGTTTTTT.

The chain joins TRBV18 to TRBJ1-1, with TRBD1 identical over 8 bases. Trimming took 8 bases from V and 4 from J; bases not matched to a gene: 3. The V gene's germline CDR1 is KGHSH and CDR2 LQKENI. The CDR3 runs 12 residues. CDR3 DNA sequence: TGTGCCAGCGAACAGGGGGGCACTGAAGCTTTCTTT. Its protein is CASEQGGTEAFF.

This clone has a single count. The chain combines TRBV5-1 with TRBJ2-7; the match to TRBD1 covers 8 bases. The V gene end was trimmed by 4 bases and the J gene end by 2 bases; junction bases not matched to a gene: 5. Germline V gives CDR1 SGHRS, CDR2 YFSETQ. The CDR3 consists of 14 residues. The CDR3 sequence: CASSRGQATYEQYF. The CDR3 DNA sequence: TGCGCCAGCAGCCGGGGACAGGCGACCTACGAGCAGTACTTC.

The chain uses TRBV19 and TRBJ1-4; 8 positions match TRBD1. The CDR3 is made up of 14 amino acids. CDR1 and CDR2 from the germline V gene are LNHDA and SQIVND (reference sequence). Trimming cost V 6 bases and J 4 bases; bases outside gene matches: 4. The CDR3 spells CASRQDRVNEKLFF. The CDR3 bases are TGTGCCAGTAGGCAGGACAGGGTTAATGAAAAACTGTTTTTT.

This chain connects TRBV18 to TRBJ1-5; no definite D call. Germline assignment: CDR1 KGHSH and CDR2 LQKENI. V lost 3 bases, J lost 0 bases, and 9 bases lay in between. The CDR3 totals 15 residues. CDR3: CASSPNSYSNQPQHF. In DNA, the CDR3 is TGTGCCAGCTCACCGAACAGCTATAGCAATCAGCCCCAGCATTTT.

The CDR3 DNA reads TGTGCCAGCAGTGATAGAGGACCCCCCGGGCAGTACTTC. Translating it yields CASSDRGPPGQYF. The chain employs TRBV25-1 and TRBJ2-7, with D uncertain. Germline V gene lookup returns CDR1 MGHDK and CDR2 SYGVNS. This CDR3 has 13 residues. V lost 3 bases and J 9 bases, leaving 15 bases between the germline ends.

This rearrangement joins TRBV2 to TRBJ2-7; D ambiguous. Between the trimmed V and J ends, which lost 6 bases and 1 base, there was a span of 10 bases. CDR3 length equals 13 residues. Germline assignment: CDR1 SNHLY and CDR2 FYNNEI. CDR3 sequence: CASRAFLSYEQYF. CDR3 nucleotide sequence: TGTGCCAGCAGGGCTTTCTTGTCCTACGAGCAGTACTTC.

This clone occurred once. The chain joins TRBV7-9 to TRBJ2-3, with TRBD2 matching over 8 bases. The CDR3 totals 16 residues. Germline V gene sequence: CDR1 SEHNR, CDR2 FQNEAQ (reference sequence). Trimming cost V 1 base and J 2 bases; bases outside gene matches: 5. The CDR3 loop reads CASSLGTGGSTDTQYF. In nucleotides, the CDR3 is TGTGCCAGCAGCTTAGGTACGGGAGGGTCCACAGATACGCAGTATTTT.

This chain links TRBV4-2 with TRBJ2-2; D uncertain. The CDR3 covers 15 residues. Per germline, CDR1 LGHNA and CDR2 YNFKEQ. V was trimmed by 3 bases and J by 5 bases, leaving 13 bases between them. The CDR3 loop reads CASSHGVPRTGELFF. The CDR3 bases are TGTGCCAGCAGCCATGGGGTCCCCAGGACCGGGGAGCTGTTTTTT.

Written as DNA, the CDR3 is TGTGCCTGGAGTGTAAGTAGCCCCAAGGACTACGAGCAGTACTTC. Amino acid sequence: CAWSVSSPKDYEQYF. The chain has TRBV30 and TRBJ2-7; D call uncertain. The length of the CDR3 is 15 residues. V was clipped by 0 bases and J by 3 bases, with 15 bases between them. Looked up from germline, CDR1 is GTSNPN and CDR2 is SVGIG (reference sequence).

The CDR3 region is CASRVTVSASQHF. CDR3 nucleotides: TGCGCCAGCAGGGTCACAGTATCAGCGTCCCAGCATTTT. The genes are TRBV10-1 and TRBJ1-5; D is undetermined. The V and J ends lost 6 bases and 11 bases respectively, with 17 bases between them. The germline V gene encodes CDR1 WNHNN and CDR2 SYGVQD (reference sequence). CDR3 length: 13 amino acids.

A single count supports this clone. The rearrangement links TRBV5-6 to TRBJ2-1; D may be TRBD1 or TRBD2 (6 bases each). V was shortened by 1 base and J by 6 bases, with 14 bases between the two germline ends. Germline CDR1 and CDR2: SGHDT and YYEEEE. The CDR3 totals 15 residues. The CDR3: CASSLRGLRGNEQFF. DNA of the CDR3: TGTGCCAGCAGCTTGAGGGGACTCAGGGGCAATGAGCAGTTCTTC. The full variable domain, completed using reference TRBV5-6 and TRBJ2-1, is DAGVTQSPTHLIKTRGQQVTLRCSPKSGHDTVSWYQQALGQGPQFIFQYYEEEERQRGNFPDRFSGHQFPNYSSELNVNALLLGDSALYLCASSLRGLRGNEQFFGPGTRLTVL.

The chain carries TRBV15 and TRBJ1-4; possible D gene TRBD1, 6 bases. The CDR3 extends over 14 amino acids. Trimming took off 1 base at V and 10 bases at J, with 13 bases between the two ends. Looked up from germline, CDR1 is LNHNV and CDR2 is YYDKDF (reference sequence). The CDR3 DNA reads TGTGCCACCAGCAGAGGACAGGACGAGGCAAAACTGTTTTTT. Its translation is CATSRGQDEAKLFF. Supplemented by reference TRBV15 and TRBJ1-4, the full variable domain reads DAMVIQNPRYQVTQFGKPVTLSCSQTLNHNVMYWYQQKSSQAPKLLFHYYDKDFNNEADTPDNFQSRRPNTSFCFLDIRSPGLGDTAMYLCATSRGQDEAKLFFGSGTQLSVL.

CDR3 bases: TGTGCCAGCAGCCCCATCCTCGGGGAGCTGTTTTTT. It specifies CASSPILGELFF. The genes are TRBV7-6 and TRBJ2-2; D is unclear. Trimming shortened V by 5 bases and J by 7 bases, and 8 bases separated the two germline ends. The CDR3 sequence is 12 residues long. Germline V gene sequence: CDR1 SGHVS, CDR2 FNYEAQ. The full variable domain, its missing parts supplied by reference TRBV7-6 and TRBJ2-2, is GAGVSQSPRYKVTKRGQDVALRCDPISGHVSLYWYRQALGQGPEFLTYFNYEAQQDKSGLPNDRFSAERPEGSISTLTIQRTEQRDSAMYRCASSPILGELFFGEGSRLTVL.